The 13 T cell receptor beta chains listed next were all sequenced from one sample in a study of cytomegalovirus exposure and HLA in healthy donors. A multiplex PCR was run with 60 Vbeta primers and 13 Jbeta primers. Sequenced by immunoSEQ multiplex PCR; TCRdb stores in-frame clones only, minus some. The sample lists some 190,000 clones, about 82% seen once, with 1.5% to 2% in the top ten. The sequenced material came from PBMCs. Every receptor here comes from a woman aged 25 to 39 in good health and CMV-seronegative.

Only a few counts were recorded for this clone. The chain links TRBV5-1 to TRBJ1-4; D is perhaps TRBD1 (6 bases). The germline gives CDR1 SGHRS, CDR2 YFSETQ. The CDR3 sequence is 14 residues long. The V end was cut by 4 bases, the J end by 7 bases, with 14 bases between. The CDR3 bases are TGCGCCAGCAGCCCCCAGGGGACGGTTGAAAAACTGTTTTTT. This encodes CASSPQGTVEKLFF.

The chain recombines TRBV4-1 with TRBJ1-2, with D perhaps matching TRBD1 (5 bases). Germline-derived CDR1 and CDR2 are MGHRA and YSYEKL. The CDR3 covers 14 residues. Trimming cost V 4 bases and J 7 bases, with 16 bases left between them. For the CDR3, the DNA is TGCGCCAGCAGCCGGGACTCAGACGGGTTTGGCTACACCTTC. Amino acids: CASSRDSDGFGYTF.

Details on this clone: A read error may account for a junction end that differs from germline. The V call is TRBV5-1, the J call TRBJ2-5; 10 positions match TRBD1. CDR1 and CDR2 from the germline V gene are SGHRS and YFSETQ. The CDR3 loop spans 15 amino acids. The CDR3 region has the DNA TGCGCCGGCAGCCCCCCGGGACAGGGGTGGGAGACCCAGTACTTC. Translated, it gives CAGSPPGQGWETQYF. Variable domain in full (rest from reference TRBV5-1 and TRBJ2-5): KAGVTQTPRYLIKTRGQQVTLSCSPISGHRSVSWYQQTPGQGLQFLFEYFSETQRNKGNFPGRFSGRQFSNSRSEMNVSTLELGDSALYLCAGSPPGQGWETQYFGPGTRLLVL.

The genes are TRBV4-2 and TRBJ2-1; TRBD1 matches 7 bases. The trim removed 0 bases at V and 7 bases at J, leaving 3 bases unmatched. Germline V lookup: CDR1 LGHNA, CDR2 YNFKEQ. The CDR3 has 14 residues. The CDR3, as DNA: TGTGCCAGCAGCCAAGACCGACAGGGAAATGAGCAGTTCTTC. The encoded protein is CASSQDRQGNEQFF.

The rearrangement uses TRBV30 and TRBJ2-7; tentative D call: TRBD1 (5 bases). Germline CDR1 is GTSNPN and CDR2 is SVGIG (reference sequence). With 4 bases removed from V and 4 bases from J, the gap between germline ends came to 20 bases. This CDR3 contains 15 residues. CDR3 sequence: CAWTPQGAQVYEQYF. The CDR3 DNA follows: TGTGCCTGGACTCCCCAAGGGGCACAGGTATACGAGCAGTACTTC. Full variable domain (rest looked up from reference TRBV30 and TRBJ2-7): SQTIHQWPATLVQPVGSPLSLECTVEGTSNPNLYWYRQAAGRGLQLLFYSVGIGQISSEVPQNLSASRPQDRQFILSSKKLLLSDSGFYLCAWTPQGAQVYEQYFGPGTRLTVT.

CDR3 sequence reads: CASSATPEGDTEAFF. CDR3 coding DNA: TGTGCCAGCAGCGCTACCCCAGAGGGGGACACTGAAGCTTTCTTT. The V call is TRBV9, the J call TRBJ1-1; a possible D gene is TRBD1 (6 bases). V lost 3 bases and J 3 bases, leaving 15 bases between the germline ends. The CDR3 totals 15 residues. The V gene's germline CDR1 is SGDLS and CDR2 YYNGEE.

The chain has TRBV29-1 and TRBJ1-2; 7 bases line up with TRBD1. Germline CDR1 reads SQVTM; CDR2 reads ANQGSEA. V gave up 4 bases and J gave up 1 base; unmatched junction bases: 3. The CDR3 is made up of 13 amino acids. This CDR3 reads CSVAQGVNYGYTF. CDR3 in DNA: TGCAGCGTTGCCCAGGGGGTTAACTATGGCTACACCTTC. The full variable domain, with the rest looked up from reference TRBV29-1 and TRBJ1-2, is SAVISQKPSRDICQRGTSLTIQCQVDSQVTMMFWYRQQPGQSLTLIATANQGSEATYESGFVIDKFPISRPNLTFSTLTVSNMSPEDSSIYLCSVAQGVNYGYTFGSGTRLTVV.

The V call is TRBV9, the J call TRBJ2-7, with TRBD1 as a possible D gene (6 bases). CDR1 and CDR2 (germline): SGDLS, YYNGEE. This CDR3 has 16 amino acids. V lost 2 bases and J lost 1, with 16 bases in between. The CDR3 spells CASSVDAGTSSYEQYF. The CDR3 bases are TGTGCCAGCAGCGTCGATGCCGGGACATCTTCCTACGAGCAGTACTTC.

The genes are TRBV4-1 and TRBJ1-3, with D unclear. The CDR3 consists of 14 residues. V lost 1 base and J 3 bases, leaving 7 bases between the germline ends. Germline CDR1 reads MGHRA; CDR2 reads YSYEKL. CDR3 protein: CASSQGSFGNTIYF. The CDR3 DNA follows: TGCGCCAGCAGCCAAGGTTCGTTTGGAAACACCATATATTTT.

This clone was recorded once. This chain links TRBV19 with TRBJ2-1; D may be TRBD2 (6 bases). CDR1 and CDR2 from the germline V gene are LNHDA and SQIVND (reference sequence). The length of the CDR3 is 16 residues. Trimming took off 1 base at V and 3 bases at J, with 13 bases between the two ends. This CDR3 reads CASSIVGLGGYNEQFF. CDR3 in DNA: TGTGCCAGTAGTATAGTTGGCTTGGGGGGCTACAATGAGCAGTTCTTC.

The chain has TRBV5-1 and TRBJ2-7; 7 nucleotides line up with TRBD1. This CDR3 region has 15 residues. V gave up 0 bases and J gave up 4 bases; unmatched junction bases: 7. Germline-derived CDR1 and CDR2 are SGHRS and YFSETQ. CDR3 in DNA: TGCGCCAGCAGCTTGGGTATGGACAGGAAATACGAGCAGTACTTC. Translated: CASSLGMDRKYEQYF.

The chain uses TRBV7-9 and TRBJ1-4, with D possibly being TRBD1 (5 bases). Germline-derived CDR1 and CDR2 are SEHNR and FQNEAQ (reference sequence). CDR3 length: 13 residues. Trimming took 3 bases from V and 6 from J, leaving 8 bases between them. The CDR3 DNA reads TGTGCCAGCAGCTTCACGGGGGATGAAAAACTGTTTTTT. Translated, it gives CASSFTGDEKLFF.

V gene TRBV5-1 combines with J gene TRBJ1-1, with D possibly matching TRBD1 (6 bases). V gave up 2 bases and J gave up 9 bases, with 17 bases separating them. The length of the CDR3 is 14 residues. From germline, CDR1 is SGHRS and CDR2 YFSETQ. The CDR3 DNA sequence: TGCGCCAGCAGCTTCAACGTCGGGGGGGGCCAAGCTTTCTTT. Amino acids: CASSFNVGGGQAFF.